Shown below are 15 T cell receptor beta chains from a single sample sequenced in a study of PD-1 blockade in classical Hodgkin lymphoma (dated by TCRdb to 2018 to 2021). Explained via the paper, the time point label denotes: cycle 1 day 1 (C1D1), immediately before nivolumab initiation. All trial patients had relapsed after autologous stem cell transplantation, with cohorts A, B and C differing in prior brentuximab vedotin exposure. The method behind the library was the immunoSEQ multiplex PCR assay. TCRdb's version of the immuneACCESS table is confined to in-frame rearrangements and falls short of the full clone set. An unresolved V gene accounts for under half of the shortfall where checked; the remainder is of unknown origin. Within this sample are roughly 42,000 clones, with about 70% of them counted one time only. The biggest ten clones account for around 24% of the sample. Sequencing was performed on peripheral blood mononuclear cells (PBMCs), taken at baseline. The receptors come from a human donor with classical Hodgkin lymphoma.

By proportion, this clone is medium-sized (0.01 to 0.1%). This chain links TRBV6-6 with TRBJ1-5; D might be TRBD1 (5 bases). The CDR3 extends over 15 amino acids. Germline-derived CDR1 and CDR2 are MNHNY and SVGAGI (reference sequence). Deletions cut 6 bases from V and 0 bases from J, with 12 bases between. The CDR3 DNA sequence: TGTGCCAGCAGCCCCGTGACAGATAGCAATCAGCCCCAGCATTTT. This translates into CASSPVTDSNQPQHF.

The chain carries TRBV28 and TRBJ2-1, with 7 positions matching TRBD2. Germline V gene lookup returns CDR1 MDHEN and CDR2 SYDVKM. V was pared by 4 bases and J by 0 bases, with 6 bases of the junction left unmatched. The CDR3 runs 16 residues. CDR3 residues: CASSWGGRDSYNEQFF. In nucleotides, the CDR3 is TGTGCCAGCAGTTGGGGGGGGAGAGACTCCTACAATGAGCAGTTCTTC.

The chain combines TRBV6-5 with TRBJ1-4; tentative D call: TRBD1 (6 bases). Germline CDR1 and CDR2: MNHEY and SVGAGI. The CDR3 has 14 amino acids. V lost 4 bases to trimming and J lost 8 bases, with 14 bases between them. The CDR3 bases are TGTGCCAGCAGTTTAAGGGGGGTAGGAGAAAAACTGTTTTTT. Its translation is CASSLRGVGEKLFF.

The CDR3 here is CASSLIPGPVGSNQPQHF. Here the CDR3 DNA reads TGCGCCAGCAGCCTGATACCGGGACCGGTAGGTTCCAATCAGCCCCAGCATTTT. V usage is TRBV4-1 and J usage is TRBJ1-5; TRBD1 might be the D (5 bases). Germline loops: CDR1 MGHRA, CDR2 YSYEKL. The V gene lost 4 bases and the J gene lost 3 bases, with 22 bases spanning the gap. There are 18 residues in the CDR3.

The rearrangement uses TRBV7-3 and TRBJ1-1, with a weak D call TRBD1 (5 bases). From germline, CDR1 is SGHTA and CDR2 FQGTGA. This CDR3 comprises 15 residues. Trimming pared 0 bases from V and 3 bases from J, leaving 11 bases between. CDR3 region: CASSLTPGRDTEAFF. In DNA form, the CDR3 reads TGTGCCAGCAGCTTAACCCCAGGGAGGGACACTGAAGCTTTCTTT.

This clone came up once. The chain couples TRBV12-5 to TRBJ2-2; weak D call: TRBD2 (5 bases). This CDR3 contains 15 residues. Deletions cut 7 bases from V and 5 bases from J, with 17 bases between. CDR1 and CDR2 (germline): LGHNT, FRNRAP. CDR3 nucleotide sequence: TGTGCTAGTGCCCTCCTTGAGGGAACTACCGGGGAGCTGTTTTTT. Translating it yields CASALLEGTTGELFF. Full variable domain (rest looked up from reference TRBV12-5 and TRBJ2-2): DARVTQTPRHKVTEMGQEVTMRCQPILGHNTVFWYRQTMMQGLELLAYFRNRAPLDDSGMPKDRFSAEMPDATLATLKIQPSEPRDSAVYFCASALLEGTTGELFFGEGSRLTVL.

V and J are TRBV10-3 and TRBJ2-6, with D tentatively TRBD1 (5 bases). The CDR3 extends over 18 amino acids. V gave up 7 bases and J gave up 0 bases, with 19 bases separating them. Germline V lookup: CDR1 ENHRY, CDR2 SYGVKD. The CDR3 bases are TGTGCCATCACCCCCCAGGGTCTGAGTAACTCTGGGGCCAACGTCCTGACTTTC. It codes for CAITPQGLSNSGANVLTF.

CDR3 region: CASSDLQGAYEQYF. The CDR3 DNA is TGTGCCAGCAGTGATCTTCAGGGGGCTTACGAGCAGTACTTC. This chain connects TRBV25-1 to TRBJ2-7; 8 positions match TRBD1. The CDR3 covers 14 residues. V gave up 3 bases and J gave up 4 bases; unmatched junction bases: 5. The germline CDR1 and CDR2 sequences are MGHDK and SYGVNS.

The chain combines TRBV7-6 with TRBJ1-1, with D uncertain. The CDR3 is 12 amino acids. CDR1 and CDR2 (germline): SGHVS, FNYEAQ. With 5 bases removed from V and 7 bases from J, the gap between germline ends came to 11 bases. The CDR3 nucleotides read TGTGCCAGCAGCACACATGGGGATGAAGCTTTCTTT. Protein product: CASSTHGDEAFF.

V is TRBV19 and J is TRBJ2-3; 10 bases agree with TRBD1. CDR1 and CDR2 from the germline V gene are LNHDA and SQIVND (reference sequence). Trimming at V came to 4 bases and at J to 5 bases, leaving 3 bases not matched to a gene. CDR3 length: 14 residues. The CDR3 nucleotides are TGTGCCAGTAGTAGGGGACAGGGGAGAGATACGCAGTATTTT. Translated: CASSRGQGRDTQYF.

A few counts support this clone. This CDR3 is CASSERQTYEQYF. CDR3 sequence (DNA): TGCGCCAGCAGTGAAAGGCAAACCTACGAGCAGTACTTC. The V and J genes are TRBV10-1 and TRBJ2-7; D is unresolved. V shed 3 bases and J shed 2 bases, with 8 bases lying between them. Germline-derived CDR1 and CDR2 are WNHNN and SYGVQD (reference sequence). This CDR3 has 13 residues.

The chain employs TRBV5-1 and TRBJ2-1, with 10 positions matching TRBD2. Losses at the gene ends were 0 bases for V and 3 bases for J; bases not matched to a gene: 15. The CDR3 is made up of 20 amino acids. Germline values: CDR1 SGHRS, CDR2 YFSETQ. The CDR3 reads CASSLDEGASGSGFYNEQFF. CDR3 in DNA: TGCGCCAGCAGCTTGGATGAAGGTGCTAGCGGGAGTGGGTTCTACAATGAGCAGTTCTTC.

This chain links TRBV6-1 with TRBJ2-1; 9 bases match TRBD1. CDR3 length: 15 residues. CDR1 and CDR2 (germline): MNHNS, SASEGT. V trimming: 6 bases; J trimming: 4 bases; junction bases outside the gene matches: 7. CDR3 in amino acids: CASRISGTGYNEQFF. For the CDR3, the DNA is TGTGCCAGCAGAATCTCCGGGACAGGGTACAATGAGCAGTTCTTC.

The V gene is TRBV6-6, the J gene TRBJ2-7; TRBD1 agrees at 7 bases. J was trimmed by 3 bases and V by 6 bases; bases with no gene match: 11. Germline V gene data show CDR1 as MNHNY and CDR2 as SVGAGI (reference sequence). This CDR3 has 15 amino acids. CDR3 sequence (DNA): TGTGCCAGCAGGGAAACTAGGGACAGAAACTACGAGCAGTACTTC. Protein: CASRETRDRNYEQYF.

The chain carries TRBV11-2 and TRBJ2-2, with 10 bases identical to TRBD2. The CDR3 covers 18 residues. J gave up 7 bases and V 5 bases, and 16 bases lay outside the gene matches. Germline V gene lookup returns CDR1 SGHAT and CDR2 FQNNGV. CDR3 loop: CASSPTPRLAGVGGELFF. DNA of the CDR3: TGTGCCAGCAGCCCAACCCCCCGGCTAGCGGGAGTAGGCGGGGAGCTGTTTTTT.